Sequencing of this TCR beta chain was carried out in a study of T-cell memory formation after mild COVID-19. About the study: The two donors had largely donor-specific TCR clusters. Findings and caveats of the study: Largely, contracting CD4+ clones fell within CM and EM, and contracting CD8+ clones within EMRA. Balance between CD4 and CD8 was seen in clones contracting day 15 to 85, and a CD4+ lean was seen in later expanders.

On this clonotype: Its cognate antigen is unknown.

The CDR3 spans 14 residues. CDR1 and CDR2 from the germline V gene are LGHNA and YNFKEQ. V trimming: 0 bases; J trimming: 8 bases; junction bases outside the gene matches: 6. TCR alpha and TCR beta cDNA libraries carrying sample barcodes and UMIs came from 5'RACE with constant-segment primers. TCRdb analysed the 5' RACE reads with MiXCR anew, one entry per CDR3 protein. Of 410,000 or so distinct CDR3 sequences listed, less than 25% are singletons. Material: PBMCs or a T cell subset sorted from them (not recorded which). This clonotype was sampled from an adult woman who had mild COVID-19 (a few samples of this study predate the infection). Cell type and time point are not known. This sequence joins TRBV4-2 and TRBJ1-2, with TRBD1 identical over 7 bases. CDR3 coding DNA: TGTGCCAGCAGCCAAGATCGAACAGGGGAAGGCTACACCTTC. It translates to CASSQDRTGEGYTF.